The source of this T cell receptor beta chain is a study of Graves' ophthalmopathy and Graves' hyperthyroidism. The overall study: The blood sample was drawn at first diagnosis and before any treatment. Overall study results and limits: Appearing in blood as well were most expanded thyroid clonotypes above 0.001 frequency. Forecasting of ophthalmopathy progression by the model achieved around 68% sensitivity and 72.22% specificity.

Many counts were recorded for this clonotype. Its antigen is still unknown. Germline values: CDR1 MNHEY, CDR2 SVGEGT. The CDR3 loop spans 14 amino acids. The V end was cut by 2 bases, the J end by 3 bases, with 7 bases between. Beta-chain TCR CDR3 regions were amplified from RNA transcripts. HTBI primers were used in a first-round RT-PCR, which preceded a second-round multiplex PCR. TCRdb ran MiXCR on the multiplex PCR reads and lists one entry per CDR3 protein. The data contain under 350,000 distinct CDR3 sequences, under 20% of them seen just once; the ten biggest clones take up 9% to 15%. Input material: peripheral blood. The TCR comes from an adult man with Graves' ophthalmopathy. J is TRBJ2-2 and V is TRBV6-2 or TRBV6-3; no clear D gene. This chain's CDR3 is CASSYRQYTGELFF. The CDR3 nucleotides are TGTGCCAGCAGTTACCGGCAGTACACCGGGGAGCTGTTTTTT.